The 28 T cell receptor beta chains given below trace back to one sample, sequenced in a study of blood T cell repertoires in COVID-19. The repertoire was sequenced with immunoSEQ multiplex PCR; TCRdb's copy has only in-frame clones and lacks some. This table has roughly 260,000 clones, approximately 82% appearing once. The sample consisted of peripheral blood. Every receptor here comes from a woman aged 18-35 years with acute or convalescent COVID-19.

This sequence joins TRBV5-4 and TRBJ2-5; 8 bases match TRBD2. With 0 bases clipped from V and 5 bases from J, the junction kept 0 bases outside the gene matches. The CDR3 totals 13 residues. In germline, CDR1 is SGHNT, CDR2 YYREEE (reference sequence). CDR3 in amino acids: CASSLEREETQYF. In DNA, the CDR3 is TGTGCCAGCAGCTTGGAGCGGGAGGAGACCCAGTACTTC.

This chain joins TRBV20-1 and TRBJ2-7; no clear D. Per the germline V gene, CDR1 is DFQATT and CDR2 is SNEGSKA (reference sequence). Between the trimmed V and J ends, which lost 1 base and 4 bases, there was a span of 5 bases. This CDR3 spans 11 amino acids. CDR3 nucleotides: TGCAGTGCTAGAGTTATATACGAGCAGTACTTC. The encoded protein is CSARVIYEQYF.

V usage is TRBV14 and J usage is TRBJ2-7; a possible D gene is TRBD2 (6 bases). V shed 2 bases and J shed 3 bases, with 17 bases lying between them. This CDR3 contains 16 residues. Per the germline V gene, CDR1 is SGHDN and CDR2 is FVKESK. The CDR3 is CASSQNGDGGNYEQYF. For the CDR3, the DNA is TGTGCCAGCAGCCAAAATGGGGACGGGGGAAACTACGAGCAGTACTTC.

The rearrangement links TRBV11-2 to TRBJ2-7, with D hard to call. CDR1 and CDR2 (germline): SGHAT, FQNNGV. This CDR3 comprises 13 residues. Trimming shortened V by 0 bases and J by 3 bases, and 6 bases separated the two germline ends. CDR3: CASSLEYIYEQYF. CDR3 DNA sequence: TGTGCCAGCAGCTTAGAGTATATCTACGAGCAGTACTTC.

The chain joins TRBV3-1 (or the pseudogene TRBV3-2) to TRBJ2-3, with unresolved D. V lost 6 bases to trimming and J lost 6 bases, with 7 bases between them. Germline V lookup: CDR1 LGHDT, CDR2 YNNKEL (reference sequence). There are 11 residues in the CDR3. In DNA, the CDR3 is TGTGCCAGCAGTCCCCTGGATACGCAGTATTTT. Protein sequence: CASSPLDTQYF.

In DNA, the CDR3 is TGTGCCAGCTCACCGCCAGCCGGGACTAGCGGGACCTACGAGCAGTACTTC. It translates to CASSPPAGTSGTYEQYF. V usage is TRBV18 and J usage is TRBJ2-7; 13 bases fit TRBD2. V shed 3 bases, J shed 2 bases, and the junction held 7 bases outside the gene matches. The CDR3 consists of 17 residues. The germline gives CDR1 KGHSH, CDR2 LQKENI.

The rearrangement uses TRBV7-9 and TRBJ2-5, with D tentatively TRBD1 (5 bases). Trimming removed 5 bases at V and 5 bases at J, with 21 bases between. CDR1 is SEHNR, CDR2 FQNEAQ, per germline (reference sequence). The CDR3 sequence is 16 residues long. CDR3 residues: CASSPKFGQGSETQYF. CDR3 nucleotide sequence: TGTGCCAGCAGCCCCAAATTCGGGCAGGGATCGGAGACCCAGTACTTC.

The V and J genes are TRBV2 and TRBJ2-5; 8 bases line up with TRBD2. The J segment lost 5 bases and the V segment lost 2 bases, leaving 7 bases of the junction unmatched. Germline CDR1 reads SNHLY; CDR2 reads FYNNEI. The length of the CDR3 is 15 residues. CDR3 sequence (DNA): TGTGCCAGCAGTGAATGGTTTGGCGGGGGGGAGACCCAGTACTTC. It is translated as CASSEWFGGGETQYF.

This clone was counted once. This chain joins TRBV27 and TRBJ2-7, with a tentative D call TRBD2 (6 bases). The CDR3 extends over 15 amino acids. Germline lookup yields CDR1 MNHEY and CDR2 SMNVEV (reference sequence). The V end lost 7 bases, the J end lost 4 bases, and 20 bases lay between the germline ends. The CDR3 here is CASKNQASALYEQYF. In DNA, the CDR3 is TGTGCCAGCAAGAACCAAGCTAGCGCATTGTACGAGCAGTACTTC.

This clone has more than one count but fewer than ten. This chain links TRBV5-6 with TRBJ1-1; D gene uncertain. The CDR3 consists of 11 residues. Germline CDR1 SGHDT, CDR2 YYEEEE. Trimming removed 1 base at V and 10 bases at J, with 8 bases between. CDR3 coding DNA: TGTGCCAGCAGCTTGAGCGGGCGAGCTTTCTTT. It codes for CASSLSGRAFF.

The chain employs TRBV2 and TRBJ2-7, with D possibly being TRBD2 (6 bases). Trimming removed 7 bases from V and 0 bases from J, with 7 bases in between. The germline V gene has CDR1 SNHLY and CDR2 FYNNEI. This CDR3 spans 12 amino acids. The CDR3 DNA follows: TGTGCCAGCACGGGACTCTCCTACGAGCAGTACTTC. It translates to CASTGLSYEQYF.

The chain links TRBV7-2 to TRBJ1-3, with D unresolved. The germline V gene encodes CDR1 SGHTA and CDR2 FQGNSA. V lost 2 bases to trimming and J lost 2 bases, with 7 bases between them. The length of the CDR3 is 14 residues. CDR3 DNA: TGTGCCAGCAGCTTATTGAGGCCTGGAAACACCATATATTTT. Protein: CASSLLRPGNTIYF.

The CDR3 bases are TGCAGTGCTGGGGGCTATGACGAGCAGTACTTC. Its translation: CSAGGYDEQYF. The V call is TRBV20-1, the J call TRBJ2-7; D possibly corresponds to TRBD1 (6 bases). Germline CDR1 DFQATT, CDR2 SNEGSKA (reference sequence). V dropped 5 bases and J dropped 5 bases, with 10 bases sitting between them. The CDR3 runs to 11 residues.

The chain employs TRBV3-1 (or the pseudogene TRBV3-2) and TRBJ2-3, with 8 positions matching TRBD2. Germline values: CDR1 LGHDT, CDR2 YNNKEL (reference sequence). The CDR3 consists of 21 residues. Trimming removed 4 bases from V and 6 bases from J; junction bases left unmatched: 27. CDR3: CASSPSGRVSGTRGRRDTQYF. The CDR3, as DNA: TGTGCCAGCAGCCCCTCGGGTCGGGTTAGCGGGACTCGCGGAAGGCGGGATACGCAGTATTTT.

The V gene is TRBV21-1, the J gene TRBJ1-1; the tabulated D call, TRBD1, remains unverified against the DNA. TRBV21-1 corresponds to a pseudogene. This CDR3 has 16 residues. CDR3 coding DNA: TGTGCCAGCAGCAAAACTTACAGGGGGCGCCAGACTGAAGCTTTCTTT. Its translation is CASSKTYRGRQTEAFF.

The chain couples TRBV5-6 to TRBJ1-1, with D possibly TRBD1 on 5 matching bases. CDR3 length: 13 amino acids. Germline CDR1 reads SGHDT; CDR2 reads YYEEEE. Trimming removed 9 bases from V and 3 bases from J, with 15 bases in between. The CDR3, as DNA: TGTGCCACTGCATGGGGCGCGGACACTGAAGCTTTCTTT. It encodes CATAWGADTEAFF.

This chain links TRBV4-3 with TRBJ2-1; a weak D match, TRBD1 (5 bases). Trimming took 5 bases from V and 1 from J, leaving 12 bases between them. This CDR3 has 15 residues. Per germline, CDR1 LGHNA and CDR2 YSLEER. The CDR3 here is CASSMTKGSYNEQFF. As DNA, the CDR3 is TGCGCCAGCAGCATGACCAAGGGGTCCTACAATGAGCAGTTCTTC.

This sequence joins TRBV29-1 and TRBJ1-1, with 9 nucleotides matching TRBD1. Trimming at V came to 4 bases and at J to 3 bases, leaving 18 bases not matched to a gene. Germline CDR1 is SQVTM and CDR2 is ANQGSEA. The CDR3 is made up of 18 amino acids. In nucleotides, the CDR3 is TGCAGCGTTGGAGGACAGGGGACTGCGTTTAACATTGACACTGAAGCTTTCTTT. It specifies CSVGGQGTAFNIDTEAFF.

J is TRBJ1-3 and V is TRBV21-1. TRBV21-1 is assigned pseudogene status. The CDR3 has 14 amino acids. Here the CDR3 DNA reads TGTGCCAGCAGAAAGGGAGTATCTGGAAACACCATATATTTT. Encoded protein: CASRKGVSGNTIYF.

The rearrangement joins TRBV15 to TRBJ1-3; weak D call: TRBD1 (6 bases). V lost 2 bases to trimming and J lost 0 bases, with 14 bases between them. The CDR3 sequence is 17 residues long. Germline loops: CDR1 LNHNV, CDR2 YYDKDF (reference sequence). CDR3 nucleotide sequence: TGTGCCACCAGCAGAAAACAACAGGGAGTCTCTGGAAACACCATATATTTT. Its translation: CATSRKQQGVSGNTIYF. Variable domain in full (rest from reference TRBV15 and TRBJ1-3): DAMVIQNPRYQVTQFGKPVTLSCSQTLNHNVMYWYQQKSSQAPKLLFHYYDKDFNNEADTPDNFQSRRPNTSFCFLDIRSPGLGDTAMYLCATSRKQQGVSGNTIYFGEGSWLTVV.

V is TRBV7-2 and J is TRBJ1-3, with a weak D call TRBD1 (6 bases). Trimming left V 3 bases short and J 4 bases short, with 13 bases between. Germline CDR1 SGHTA, CDR2 FQGNSA. CDR3 length: 15 residues. In nucleotides, the CDR3 is TGTGCCAGCAGCTTTCAGGGGTCGTTGGGAAACACCATATATTTT. Its protein product is CASSFQGSLGNTIYF.

This chain uses TRBV19 with TRBJ1-5; D is unclear. Germline V gene lookup returns CDR1 LNHDA and CDR2 SQIVND (reference sequence). This CDR3 region has 13 residues. V lost 6 bases and J lost 1, with 7 bases in between. The CDR3 here is CASRRVSNQPQHF. Written as DNA, the CDR3 is TGTGCCAGTAGACGGGTAAGCAATCAGCCCCAGCATTTT.

This clone was recorded a few times. The chain carries TRBV28 and TRBJ2-1, with TRBD1 matching 10 bases. CDR1 and CDR2 from the germline V gene are MDHEN and SYDVKM. This CDR3 spans 18 amino acids. V lost 3 bases to trimming and J lost 9 bases; unmatched junction nucleotides: 17. This CDR3 reads CASSFGTGEIVRGPEQFF. The CDR3 bases are TGTGCCAGCAGTTTCGGGACAGGGGAGATAGTAAGGGGGCCTGAGCAGTTCTTC. The full variable domain, in which reference TRBV28 and TRBJ2-1 provide the parts outside the CDR3, is DVKVTQSSRYLVKRTGEKVFLECVQDMDHENMFWYRQDPGLGLRLIYFSYDVKMKEKGDIPEGYSVSREKKERFSLILESASTNQTSMYLCASSFGTGEIVRGPEQFFGPGTRLTVL.

A single count supports this clone. The J gene is TRBJ2-7, the V gene TRBV2; TRBD2 matches at 7 bases. From germline, CDR1 is SNHLY and CDR2 FYNNEI. The J segment lost 2 bases and the V segment lost 4 bases, leaving 8 bases of the junction unmatched. The CDR3 contains 15 residues. The CDR3 region is CASSVKGGNTYEQYF. The CDR3 nucleotides are TGTGCCAGCAGTGTAAAGGGAGGGAATACCTACGAGCAGTACTTC.

The V call is TRBV3-1 (or the pseudogene TRBV3-2), the J call TRBJ2-7; a possible D gene is TRBD2 (5 bases). The V gene's germline CDR1 is LGHDT and CDR2 YNNKEL (reference sequence). This CDR3 has 16 amino acids. V lost 4 bases and J 2 bases, leaving 18 bases between the germline ends. The CDR3 DNA reads as TGTGCCAGCAGCCGCCTCGTCCTAGCCGCTCCCTACGAGCAGTACTTC. Residues: CASSRLVLAAPYEQYF.

J is TRBJ1-5 and V is TRBV6-5; TRBD1 matches at 7 bases. V shed 4 bases, J shed 5 bases, and the junction held 8 bases outside the gene matches. The germline V gene encodes CDR1 MNHEY and CDR2 SVGAGI. This CDR3 has 15 amino acids. CDR3: CASSSATGWDQPQHF. The CDR3 region has the DNA TGTGCCAGCAGTTCTGCGACAGGGTGGGATCAGCCCCAGCATTTT.

The chain has TRBV3-1 (or the pseudogene TRBV3-2) and TRBJ2-1; D is possibly TRBD2 (6 bases). The length of the CDR3 is 16 residues. V was clipped by 4 bases and J by 1 base, with 14 bases between them. From germline, CDR1 is LGHDT and CDR2 YNNKEL (reference sequence). The CDR3 region is CASSPGLIISYNEQFF. CDR3 bases: TGTGCCAGCAGCCCGGGACTGATAATATCCTACAATGAGCAGTTCTTC.

The V gene is TRBV27, the J gene TRBJ2-3; 10 bases agree with TRBD2. The CDR3 is made up of 16 amino acids. CDR1 is MNHEY, CDR2 SMNVEV, per germline (reference sequence). The V segment lost 3 bases and the J segment 0 bases; nucleotides outside the gene matches: 3. The chain's CDR3 is CASSFGLAASTDTQYF. The DNA for the CDR3 is TGTGCCAGCAGTTTCGGACTAGCGGCTAGCACAGATACGCAGTATTTT.